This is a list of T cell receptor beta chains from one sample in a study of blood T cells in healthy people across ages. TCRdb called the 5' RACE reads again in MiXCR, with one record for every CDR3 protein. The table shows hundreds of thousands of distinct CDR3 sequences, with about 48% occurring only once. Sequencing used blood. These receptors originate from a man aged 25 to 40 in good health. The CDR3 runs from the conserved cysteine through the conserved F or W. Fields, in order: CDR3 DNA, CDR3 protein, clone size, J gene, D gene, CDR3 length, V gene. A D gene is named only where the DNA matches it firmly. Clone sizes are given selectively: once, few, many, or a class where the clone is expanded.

cdr3_nt: TGTGCCAGCAGTTTGGATAGGCGGGGGGGGTACAATGAGCAGTACTTC
cdr3_aa: CASSLDRRGGYNEQYF
clone_size: -
j_call: TRBJ2-7
d_call: TRBD2
cdr3_length: 16
v_call: TRBV27

cdr3_nt: TGTGCCAGCAGCGAGAGGCGCTATGGCTACACCTTC
cdr3_aa: CASSERRYGYTF
clone_size: -
j_call: TRBJ1-2
d_call: -
cdr3_length: 12
v_call: TRBV28

cdr3_nt: TGTGCCACCAGTGATTTGCGGCGGGGGCGAGATACGCAGTATTTT
cdr3_aa: CATSDLRRGRDTQYF
clone_size: -
j_call: TRBJ2-3
d_call: -
cdr3_length: 15
v_call: TRBV24-1

cdr3_nt: TGTGCCAGCAGCTTAGGGACCTCGTTTCACAATGAGCAGTACTTC
cdr3_aa: CASSLGTSFHNEQYF
clone_size: few
j_call: TRBJ2-5
d_call: -
cdr3_length: 15
v_call: TRBV7-8

cdr3_nt: TGCAGTGCTCCTCTTACCGGCTACACCTTC
cdr3_aa: CSAPLTGYTF
clone_size: once
j_call: TRBJ1-2
d_call: -
cdr3_length: 10
v_call: TRBV20-1

cdr3_nt: TGTGCCAGTACTAACGGAGGGAACACTGAAGCTTTCTTT
cdr3_aa: CASTNGGNTEAFF
clone_size: -
j_call: TRBJ1-1
d_call: -
cdr3_length: 13
v_call: TRBV19

cdr3_nt: TGTGCCAGCAGTGACTCTTTCGGAGGGGGCCCCCGCACAGATACGCAGTATTTT
cdr3_aa: CASSDSFGGGPRTDTQYF
clone_size: -
j_call: TRBJ2-3
d_call: -
cdr3_length: 18
v_call: TRBV6-4

cdr3_nt: TGTGCCAGCAGCTTAGTGGGAGAGAACAATCAGCCCCAGCATTTT
cdr3_aa: CASSLVGENNQPQHF
clone_size: few
j_call: TRBJ1-5
d_call: -
cdr3_length: 15
v_call: TRBV7-9

cdr3_nt: TGTGCCAGCAGTTTATATACGGCTGGCAATCAGCCCCAGCATTTT
cdr3_aa: CASSLYTAGNQPQHF
clone_size: -
j_call: TRBJ1-5
d_call: -
cdr3_length: 15
v_call: TRBV28

cdr3_nt: TGCAGTGCCCCAGGGGATAATGGCTACACCTTC
cdr3_aa: CSAPGDNGYTF
clone_size: -
j_call: TRBJ1-2
d_call: -
cdr3_length: 11
v_call: TRBV20-1

cdr3_nt: TGCAGTGCTGCCCACAGGGGGCGTAGAGGCTACACCTTC
cdr3_aa: CSAAHRGRRGYTF
clone_size: -
j_call: TRBJ1-2
d_call: TRBD1
cdr3_length: 13
v_call: TRBV20-1

cdr3_nt: TGTGCCAGCAGCACTAGGGCCGGGGCCACAGATACGCAGTATTTT
cdr3_aa: CASSTRAGATDTQYF
clone_size: -
j_call: TRBJ2-3
d_call: -
cdr3_length: 15
v_call: TRBV7-6

cdr3_nt: TGTGCCAGCAGCAAAGAAGGGACAGGGTTGTACGAGCAGTACTTC
cdr3_aa: CASSKEGTGLYEQYF
clone_size: few
j_call: TRBJ2-7
d_call: -
cdr3_length: 15
v_call: TRBV21-1

cdr3_nt: TGCAGTGCTAGAGATGGGAACCTTTGGGATGAGCAGTTCTTC
cdr3_aa: CSARDGNLWDEQFF
clone_size: -
j_call: TRBJ2-1
d_call: -
cdr3_length: 14
v_call: TRBV20-1

cdr3_nt: TGTGCCAGCAGCGCTGTCCGGCAGGGCTCCAATCAGCCCCAGCATTTT
cdr3_aa: CASSAVRQGSNQPQHF
clone_size: few
j_call: TRBJ1-5
d_call: -
cdr3_length: 16
v_call: TRBV5-5

cdr3_nt: TGTGCCAGCAGGAAGGACGACAGGGAAGCTTTCTTT
cdr3_aa: CASRKDDREAFF
clone_size: few
j_call: TRBJ1-1
d_call: -
cdr3_length: 12
v_call: TRBV7-9

cdr3_nt: TGTGCCAGCAGTGATGTGGCTGGGCATGGCTACACCTTC
cdr3_aa: CASSDVAGHGYTF
clone_size: -
j_call: TRBJ1-2
d_call: -
cdr3_length: 13
v_call: TRBV25-1

cdr3_nt: TGTGCCAGCAGTCCTCCTGGACGGGAGCAGTTCTTC
cdr3_aa: CASSPPGREQFF
clone_size: many
j_call: TRBJ2-1
d_call: -
cdr3_length: 12
v_call: TRBV7-9

cdr3_nt: TGCGCCAGCAGCGAGGGGGCGGGGCGAGAGTACTATGACTACACCTTC
cdr3_aa: CASSEGAGREYYDYTF
clone_size: -
j_call: TRBJ1-2
d_call: TRBD1
cdr3_length: 16
v_call: TRBV4-1

cdr3_nt: TGTGCCAGCAGGGACAGACCAGAGGACACTGAAGCTTTCTTT
cdr3_aa: CASRDRPEDTEAFF
clone_size: -
j_call: TRBJ1-1
d_call: -
cdr3_length: 14
v_call: TRBV2

cdr3_nt: TGTGCCAGCTCACCAACGGACACCTCCTATAATTCACCCCTCCACTTT
cdr3_aa: CASSPTDTSYNSPLHF
clone_size: few
j_call: TRBJ1-6
d_call: -
cdr3_length: 16
v_call: TRBV18

cdr3_nt: TGTGCCAGCAGCGGGGACTTAAGCTACAATGAGCAGTACTTC
cdr3_aa: CASSGDLSYNEQYF
clone_size: -
j_call: TRBJ2-5
d_call: -
cdr3_length: 14
v_call: TRBV12-3/TRBV12-4

cdr3_nt: TGTGCCAGCAGTGAAGGTGGACAGTCGGCTGAAGCTTTCTTT
cdr3_aa: CASSEGGQSAEAFF
clone_size: once
j_call: TRBJ1-1
d_call: -
cdr3_length: 14
v_call: TRBV6-1

cdr3_nt: TGCAGTGCTCCGGACAAGGGCGATGAGCAGTTCTTC
cdr3_aa: CSAPDKGDEQFF
clone_size: once
j_call: TRBJ2-1
d_call: -
cdr3_length: 12
v_call: TRBV20-1

cdr3_nt: TGCAGCGTTGGGGCCACGAACACTGAAGCTTTCTTT
cdr3_aa: CSVGATNTEAFF
clone_size: -
j_call: TRBJ1-1
d_call: -
cdr3_length: 12
v_call: TRBV29-1

cdr3_nt: TGTGCCAGCAGTCCGGCCAAAACTGGCAATCAGCCCCAGCATTTT
cdr3_aa: CASSPAKTGNQPQHF
clone_size: -
j_call: TRBJ1-5
d_call: -
cdr3_length: 15
v_call: TRBV4-2

cdr3_nt: TGCGCCAGCAGCACAGGGGACTCCTACGAGCAGTACTTC
cdr3_aa: CASSTGDSYEQYF
clone_size: -
j_call: TRBJ2-7
d_call: TRBD1
cdr3_length: 13
v_call: TRBV4-1

cdr3_nt: TGTGCCAGCAGCAAAGCCGGTGACCCGAACCCTGAAGCTTTCTTT
cdr3_aa: CASSKAGDPNPEAFF
clone_size: -
j_call: TRBJ1-1
d_call: -
cdr3_length: 15
v_call: TRBV21-1

cdr3_nt: TGTGCCAGCGTCACCACCGGGCAACTTTATGGCTACACCTTC
cdr3_aa: CASVTTGQLYGYTF
clone_size: few
j_call: TRBJ1-2
d_call: -
cdr3_length: 14
v_call: TRBV7-9

cdr3_nt: TGTGCCAGCAGTTATACTGGCAGGGCTAATGAAAAACTGTTTTTT
cdr3_aa: CASSYTGRANEKLFF
clone_size: few
j_call: TRBJ1-4
d_call: -
cdr3_length: 15
v_call: TRBV6-5

cdr3_nt: TGTGCCAGCAGCTCCGTTGAAAAACTGTTTTTT
cdr3_aa: CASSSVEKLFF
clone_size: few
j_call: TRBJ1-4
d_call: -
cdr3_length: 11
v_call: TRBV7-9

cdr3_nt: TGTGCCAGCAGCGTAGCACGGAACACTGAAGCTTTCTTT
cdr3_aa: CASSVARNTEAFF
clone_size: -
j_call: TRBJ1-1
d_call: -
cdr3_length: 13
v_call: TRBV7-2

cdr3_nt: TGTGCCAGCAGTTCGCCGGCGGACAAGGGCTACACCTTC
cdr3_aa: CASSSPADKGYTF
clone_size: -
j_call: TRBJ1-2
d_call: -
cdr3_length: 13
v_call: TRBV12-3/TRBV12-4

cdr3_nt: TGCGCCAGCAGCCCCACCCCGACTAGCGGCTACGAGCAGTACTTC
cdr3_aa: CASSPTPTSGYEQYF
clone_size: -
j_call: TRBJ2-7
d_call: TRBD2
cdr3_length: 15
v_call: TRBV5-1

cdr3_nt: TGCGCCAGCAGCTCCCGTAGCGGGGGTTTGGATACGCAGTATTTT
cdr3_aa: CASSSRSGGLDTQYF
clone_size: -
j_call: TRBJ2-3
d_call: TRBD2
cdr3_length: 15
v_call: TRBV5-1

cdr3_nt: TGCGCCAGCAGCCATACTAGCGGGGGGCGAATGTTGGAGACCCAGTACTTC
cdr3_aa: CASSHTSGGRMLETQYF
clone_size: -
j_call: TRBJ2-5
d_call: TRBD2
cdr3_length: 17
v_call: TRBV4-1

cdr3_nt: TGTGCCAGCAGCCATGGGACAGGGCTCGAGCAGTACTTC
cdr3_aa: CASSHGTGLEQYF
clone_size: -
j_call: TRBJ2-7
d_call: TRBD1
cdr3_length: 13
v_call: TRBV3-1

cdr3_nt: TGCGCCAGCAGCTTGAGTCTAGCGGGGCTTAGCACAGATACGCAGTATTTT
cdr3_aa: CASSLSLAGLSTDTQYF
clone_size: -
j_call: TRBJ2-3
d_call: TRBD2
cdr3_length: 17
v_call: TRBV5-1

cdr3_nt: TGTGCCAGCAGTGACCCGCCTGCGGGGGACCTCAATGAGCAGTTCTTC
cdr3_aa: CASSDPPAGDLNEQFF
clone_size: few
j_call: TRBJ2-1
d_call: TRBD2
cdr3_length: 16
v_call: TRBV25-1

cdr3_nt: TGTGCCATCAGTGTCGCGTTCGGCAGGGAAGATGGCTACACCTTC
cdr3_aa: CAISVAFGREDGYTF
clone_size: -
j_call: TRBJ1-2
d_call: -
cdr3_length: 15
v_call: TRBV10-3

cdr3_nt: TGTGCCAGCAGTTTGGGACTAGCGGGGGGCCGGTCCTACGAGCAGTACTTC
cdr3_aa: CASSLGLAGGRSYEQYF
clone_size: -
j_call: TRBJ2-7
d_call: TRBD2
cdr3_length: 17
v_call: TRBV12-3/TRBV12-4

cdr3_nt: TGCAGTGCGACAGGGACTTCCCAAGAGACCCAGTACTTC
cdr3_aa: CSATGTSQETQYF
clone_size: -
j_call: TRBJ2-5
d_call: -
cdr3_length: 13
v_call: TRBV20-1

cdr3_nt: TGTGCCAGCAGCTCTCCTAGGGACCTCCGGGACAGGGAGTACTTC
cdr3_aa: CASSSPRDLRDREYF
clone_size: -
j_call: TRBJ2-4
d_call: TRBD1
cdr3_length: 15
v_call: TRBV11-2

cdr3_nt: TGCGCCAGCAGCGAGGCTAGCGGGGGGCTGACCGGGGAGCTGTTTTTT
cdr3_aa: CASSEASGGLTGELFF
clone_size: -
j_call: TRBJ2-2
d_call: TRBD2
cdr3_length: 16
v_call: TRBV4-3

cdr3_nt: TGTGCCAGCACCTTATGGGGACAGGCGACAGATACGCAGTATTTT
cdr3_aa: CASTLWGQATDTQYF
clone_size: -
j_call: TRBJ2-3
d_call: TRBD1
cdr3_length: 15
v_call: TRBV6-2/TRBV6-3

cdr3_nt: TGTGCCAGCGGCTCCGGGACTAATAGCAATCAGCCCCAGCATTTT
cdr3_aa: CASGSGTNSNQPQHF
clone_size: -
j_call: TRBJ1-5
d_call: -
cdr3_length: 15
v_call: TRBV12-3/TRBV12-4

cdr3_nt: TGTGCCAGCAGTCCGGTCAGCGTTGATCAGCCCCAGCATTTT
cdr3_aa: CASSPVSVDQPQHF
clone_size: -
j_call: TRBJ1-5
d_call: -
cdr3_length: 14
v_call: TRBV27

cdr3_nt: TGTGCCAGCAGCCTGAGTCGTGGGGCAGGGATCGGCACCGGGGAGCTGTTTTTT
cdr3_aa: CASSLSRGAGIGTGELFF
clone_size: -
j_call: TRBJ2-2
d_call: -
cdr3_length: 18
v_call: TRBV27

cdr3_nt: TGCAGTGCCCTTATCGACAGCTTAGGTACAGATACGCAGTATTTT
cdr3_aa: CSALIDSLGTDTQYF
clone_size: -
j_call: TRBJ2-3
d_call: -
cdr3_length: 15
v_call: TRBV20-1

cdr3_nt: TGCAGCGTTGCGGGACAGGGATTCAAACTGTTTTTT
cdr3_aa: CSVAGQGFKLFF
clone_size: many
j_call: TRBJ1-4
d_call: TRBD1
cdr3_length: 12
v_call: TRBV29-1

cdr3_nt: TGTGCCAGCAGCCAAGGGACCACCCCGGGCAATGAGCAGTTCTTC
cdr3_aa: CASSQGTTPGNEQFF
clone_size: once
j_call: TRBJ2-1
d_call: -
cdr3_length: 15
v_call: TRBV3-1

cdr3_nt: TGTGCCAGCAGTTTAATTCGGACAGGTTACGAGCAGTACTTC
cdr3_aa: CASSLIRTGYEQYF
clone_size: -
j_call: TRBJ2-7
d_call: TRBD1
cdr3_length: 14
v_call: TRBV27

cdr3_nt: TGCGCCAGCAGCCAAGATAAGGGGGGGGCCGATGAGCAGTTCTTC
cdr3_aa: CASSQDKGGADEQFF
clone_size: few
j_call: TRBJ2-1
d_call: -
cdr3_length: 15
v_call: TRBV4-3

cdr3_nt: TGTGCCAGCACCCTGACCTTCGGGACAACCGATTACGAGCAGTACTTC
cdr3_aa: CASTLTFGTTDYEQYF
clone_size: -
j_call: TRBJ2-7
d_call: -
cdr3_length: 16
v_call: TRBV11-3

cdr3_nt: TGTGCCAGCAGCCAAGCGGTGGGGGGGCTCTACAATGAGCAGTTCTTC
cdr3_aa: CASSQAVGGLYNEQFF
clone_size: many
j_call: TRBJ2-1
d_call: -
cdr3_length: 16
v_call: TRBV3-1